One sample yielded the 27 T cell receptor beta chains listed below, sequenced in a study of cytomegalovirus exposure and HLA in healthy donors. It was with 60 Vbeta and 13 Jbeta primers that the PCR ran. The protocol was immunoSEQ multiplex PCR, while the TCRdb copy is restricted to in-frame clones and leaves out a portion. The sample yields roughly 80,000 clones, under 80% seen once. The sequenced material came from PBMCs. The origin of the receptors is a male donor in good health and CMV-seropositive.

V is TRBV5-4 and J is TRBJ2-3; 10 bases are a match to TRBD2. The V gene's germline CDR1 is SGHNT and CDR2 YYREEE (reference sequence). Trimming removed 1 base from V and 2 bases from J; junction bases left unmatched: 4. The length of the CDR3 is 16 residues. CDR3 protein: CASSLRLAGVTDTQYF. The CDR3, as DNA: TGTGCCAGCAGCTTGAGGCTAGCGGGAGTCACAGATACGCAGTATTTT.

Here the CDR3 DNA reads TGTGCCAGCAGCTTAGGTTACGGGGAACTTCAGCATTTT. Translated: CASSLGYGELQHF. This sequence joins TRBV11-2 and TRBJ1-5; no clear D. This CDR3 comprises 13 residues. Germline V gene sequence: CDR1 SGHAT, CDR2 FQNNGV. The V gene lost 1 base and the J gene lost 13 bases, with 14 bases spanning the gap.

This CDR3 reads CASSLTGNEKLFF. CDR3 in DNA: TGTGCCAGCAGCTTGACAGGGAATGAAAAACTGTTTTTT. The chain couples TRBV5-4 to TRBJ1-4; D is possibly TRBD1 (6 bases). The V end was cut by 1 base, the J end by 5 bases, with 6 bases between. Per the germline V gene, CDR1 is SGHNT and CDR2 is YYREEE (reference sequence). The CDR3 loop spans 13 amino acids.

The rearrangement joins TRBV10-3 to TRBJ1-5; the D gene is possibly TRBD1 (6 bases). Germline V gene lookup returns CDR1 ENHRY and CDR2 SYGVKD. The V gene lost 0 bases and the J gene lost 7 bases, with 13 bases spanning the gap. The CDR3 has 15 residues. The CDR3 coding sequence is TGTGCCATCAGTGAGTCGGGAGGGGGTTCACAGCCCCAGCATTTT. Translating it yields CAISESGGGSQPQHF.

The sample holds one count of this clone. The rearrangement joins TRBV29-1 to TRBJ2-7, with 7 bases that match TRBD2. There are 11 residues in the CDR3. Losses at the gene ends were 2 bases for V and 9 bases for J; bases not matched to a gene: 4. Germline CDR1 and CDR2: SQVTM and ANQGSEA. The CDR3 DNA reads as TGCAGCGTTGAAATACTAGCGACGCAGTACTTC. Protein: CSVEILATQYF.

In its sample, this clone was seen a few times. The chain links TRBV25-1 to TRBJ1-6; tentatively, D is TRBD1 (5 bases). This CDR3 is built from 14 residues. The V gene lost 0 bases and the J gene lost 9 bases, with 9 bases spanning the gap. Looked up from germline, CDR1 is MGHDK and CDR2 is SYGVNS. The CDR3 DNA follows: TGTGCCAGCAGTGAATATGGGCAGGGTTCACCCCTCCACTTT. Amino acid sequence: CASSEYGQGSPLHF.

The V and J genes are TRBV18 and TRBJ1-2, with D possibly being TRBD1 (5 bases). Trimming cost V 5 bases and J 6 bases, with 19 bases left between them. Germline V gene lookup returns CDR1 KGHSH and CDR2 LQKENI. The CDR3 is 15 residues long. The CDR3 nucleotides are TGTGCCAGCTCAGCTAACGGGGGGACGAGGCATGGCTACACCTTC. Translation: CASSANGGTRHGYTF.

The chain combines TRBV2 with TRBJ2-6, with a weak D call TRBD2 (6 bases). CDR1 SNHLY and CDR2 FYNNEI come from the germline V gene. The CDR3 consists of 14 residues. The V end lost 7 bases, the J end lost 0 bases, and 7 bases lay between the germline ends. In nucleotides, the CDR3 is TGTGCCAGCATCGGGAGCTCTGGGGCCAACGTCCTGACTTTC. It codes for CASIGSSGANVLTF.

With regard to this clone: Mismatch with germline at one junction end may stem from a read error. This sequence joins TRBV7-9 and TRBJ1-2, with TRBD1 as a possible D gene (5 bases). This CDR3 contains 14 residues. Germline V gene sequence: CDR1 SEHNR, CDR2 FQNEAQ (reference sequence). CDR3 region: CASSLHGRVNGYAF. The CDR3 DNA is TGTGCCAGCAGCTTACATGGCAGGGTAAATGGCTACGCCTTC.

This rearrangement joins TRBV5-1 to TRBJ1-5; possible D gene TRBD1, 5 bases. This CDR3 comprises 15 residues. V lost 4 bases to trimming and J lost 5 bases, with 16 bases between them. Germline V CDR1 and CDR2: SGHRS, YFSETQ. CDR3 in amino acids: CASSVGPERDQPQHF. In nucleotides, the CDR3 is TGCGCCAGCAGCGTGGGACCGGAGAGGGATCAGCCCCAGCATTTT.

The chain joins TRBV4-1 to TRBJ2-5; 9 bases agree with TRBD2. Germline trimming cut 6 bases from V and 1 base from J; bases unmatched to any gene: 3. Germline values: CDR1 MGHRA, CDR2 YSYEKL. This CDR3 contains 14 residues. The CDR3 DNA sequence: TGCGCCAGCAGTCGACTAGCGGTCCAAGAGACCCAGTACTTC. This sequence encodes CASSRLAVQETQYF.

The chain joins TRBV30 to TRBJ2-1; TRBD2 aligns across 11 bases. Germline V gene data show CDR1 as GTSNPN and CDR2 as SVGIG (reference sequence). V was clipped by 0 bases and J by 2 bases; unmatched bases: 12. CDR3 size: 19 residues. For the CDR3, the DNA is TGTGCCTGGAGTGTACACTCTAAGACTAGCGGGGATACCTACAATGAGCAGTTCTTC. It encodes CAWSVHSKTSGDTYNEQFF.

Here the CDR3 reads CASKITSGSWEQYF. The DNA of the CDR3 is TGCGCCAGCAAAATCACTAGCGGGTCGTGGGAGCAGTACTTC. The chain couples TRBV5-1 to TRBJ2-7; 9 bases agree with TRBD2. CDR1 is SGHRS, CDR2 YFSETQ, per germline. Trimming removed 6 bases from V and 7 bases from J; junction bases left unmatched: 11. The CDR3 spans 14 residues.

The rearrangement uses TRBV7-9 and TRBJ2-3, with D perhaps matching TRBD2 (5 bases). CDR1 is SEHNR and CDR2 is FQNEAQ in the germline V gene (reference sequence). V was clipped by 5 bases and J by 9 bases, with 15 bases between them. This CDR3 has 13 amino acids. DNA for the CDR3: TGTGCCAGCAGCCCCCCGGGATCTCACACGCAGTATTTT. Translation gives CASSPPGSHTQYF.

The chain carries TRBV28 and TRBJ1-5; a possible D gene is TRBD1 (6 bases). Germline values: CDR1 MDHEN, CDR2 SYDVKM. The CDR3 totals 14 residues. Deletions cut 7 bases from V and 1 base from J, with 11 bases between. The CDR3 coding sequence is TGTGCCAGCACTCGGGACAACAGCAATCAGCCCCAGCATTTT. Translating it yields CASTRDNSNQPQHF. Based on the CDR3 plus reference TRBV28 and TRBJ1-5, the full variable domain is DVKVTQSSRYLVKRTGEKVFLECVQDMDHENMFWYRQDPGLGLRLIYFSYDVKMKEKGDIPEGYSVSREKKERFSLILESASTNQTSMYLCASTRDNSNQPQHFGDGTRLSIL.

This sequence joins TRBV29-1 and TRBJ1-2; D remains ambiguous. There are 9 residues in the CDR3. The V and J ends lost 7 bases and 5 bases respectively, with 5 bases between them. Germline values: CDR1 SQVTM, CDR2 ANQGSEA. Written as DNA, the CDR3 is TGCAGCGATCGGTATGGCTACACCTTC. This encodes CSDRYGYTF.

The chain is built from TRBV19 and TRBJ2-5; 8 bases match TRBD2. J was trimmed by 5 bases and V by 1 base; bases with no gene match: 9. Per the germline V gene, CDR1 is LNHDA and CDR2 is SQIVND (reference sequence). The length of the CDR3 is 16 residues. CDR3: CASSIGGTRGRETQYF. DNA for the CDR3: TGTGCCAGTAGTATAGGGGGGACTAGAGGAAGGGAGACCCAGTACTTC.

V usage is TRBV7-6 and J usage is TRBJ2-2, with 12 nucleotides matching TRBD2. This CDR3 region has 16 residues. The V segment lost 1 base and the J segment 4 bases; nucleotides outside the gene matches: 1. Germline CDR1 reads SGHVS; CDR2 reads FNYEAQ. CDR3 protein: CASSLGTSGTTGELFF. CDR3 nucleotide sequence: TGTGCCAGCAGCTTAGGGACTAGCGGGACCACCGGGGAGCTGTTTTTT.

The chain links TRBV19 to TRBJ2-5; the D is unclear. The CDR3 covers 14 residues. V was cut by 2 bases and J by 5 bases, with 12 bases left in between. Germline V gene sequence: CDR1 LNHDA, CDR2 SQIVND (reference sequence). The CDR3 DNA reads as TGTGCCAGTAGTATATCTTCAGGAATCGAGACCCAGTACTTC. It yields the protein CASSISSGIETQYF.

This chain links TRBV5-6 with TRBJ2-2; TRBD2 agrees at 8 bases. Trimming at V came to 1 base and at J to 5 bases, leaving 1 base not matched to a gene. Per the germline V gene, CDR1 is SGHDT and CDR2 is YYEEEE. This CDR3 has 14 residues. The CDR3 DNA reads as TGTGCCAGCAGCTTGCGGGGGGGGACCGGGGAGCTGTTTTTT. Translating gives CASSLRGGTGELFF. Full variable domain (missing parts from reference TRBV5-6 and TRBJ2-2): DAGVTQSPTHLIKTRGQQVTLRCSPKSGHDTVSWYQQALGQGPQFIFQYYEEEERQRGNFPDRFSGHQFPNYSSELNVNALLLGDSALYLCASSLRGGTGELFFGEGSRLTVL.

CDR3 amino acids: CASRAGGTGNTIYF. Here the CDR3 DNA reads TGCGCCAGCAGGGCAGGGGGAACTGGAAACACCATATATTTT. The chain recombines TRBV10-2 with TRBJ1-3; 7 bases line up with TRBD1. This CDR3 has 14 amino acids. V shed 6 bases, J shed 2 bases, and the junction held 4 bases outside the gene matches. The germline CDR1 and CDR2 sequences are WSHSY and SAAADI.

This sequence joins TRBV18 and TRBJ2-1; 11 bases map to TRBD2. The V segment lost 3 bases and the J segment 7 bases; nucleotides outside the gene matches: 5. The CDR3 length is 15 residues. CDR1 and CDR2 from the germline V gene are KGHSH and LQKENI. The DNA for the CDR3 is TGTGCCAGCTCACCTTCCCTAGCGGGGGGTAATGAGCAGTTCTTC. As protein: CASSPSLAGGNEQFF. Filled out from reference TRBV18 and TRBJ2-1, the complete variable domain reads NAGVMQNPRHLVRRRGQEARLRCSPMKGHSHVYWYRQLPEEGLKFMVYLQKENIIDESGMPKERFSAEFPKEGPSILRIQQVVRGDSAAYFCASSPSLAGGNEQFFGPGTRLTVL.

CDR3 region: CASSEDRHNEKLFF. CDR3 sequence (DNA): TGTGCCAGCAGCGAGGACAGGCATAATGAAAAACTGTTTTTT. V is TRBV4-2 and J is TRBJ1-4; 7 nucleotides agree with TRBD1. V lost 5 bases to trimming and J lost 4 bases; unmatched junction nucleotides: 4. Looked up from germline, CDR1 is LGHNA and CDR2 is YNFKEQ. The CDR3 extends over 14 amino acids.

This clone has more than one count but fewer than ten. V and J are TRBV2 and TRBJ2-7, with 9 positions matching TRBD1. The CDR3 totals 14 residues. CDR1 and CDR2 (germline): SNHLY, FYNNEI. Trimming cost V 6 bases and J 0 bases; bases outside gene matches: 3. The CDR3 reads CASSRGQGSYEQYF. The DNA for the CDR3 is TGTGCCAGCAGCCGGGGACAGGGCTCCTACGAGCAGTACTTC.

The rearrangement uses TRBV5-1 and TRBJ2-5, with D perhaps TRBD2 (6 bases). CDR3 size: 14 residues. The germline gives CDR1 SGHRS, CDR2 YFSETQ. The V and J ends lost 6 bases and 2 bases respectively, with 14 bases between them. As DNA, the CDR3 is TGCGCCAGCACGATGACTGGGGGGCAAGAGACCCAGTACTTC. This sequence encodes CASTMTGGQETQYF.

The V call is TRBV19, the J call TRBJ1-1; 8 positions agree with TRBD1. V dropped 4 bases and J dropped 1; count of bases not matched to a gene: 5. CDR3 length: 15 amino acids. Per the germline V gene, CDR1 is LNHDA and CDR2 is SQIVND (reference sequence). The CDR3 is CASSKGQVKNTEAFF. The DNA of the CDR3 is TGTGCCAGTAGTAAGGGACAGGTCAAGAACACTGAAGCTTTCTTT.

This clone came up once. The chain joins TRBV5-6 to TRBJ2-7; the match to TRBD1 covers 7 bases. V lost 2 bases, J lost 6 bases, and 11 bases stayed unmatched. The CDR3 is 15 residues long. Germline CDR1 is SGHDT and CDR2 is YYEEEE. The CDR3 is CASSFFDRDLAEQYF. The CDR3 region has the DNA TGTGCCAGCAGCTTTTTCGACAGGGACCTCGCCGAGCAGTACTTC.